One sample yielded the 20 T cell receptor beta chains listed below, sequenced in a study of CXCR3-negative and CXCR3-positive naive CD8 T cells. UMI-labeled TRB cDNA libraries were prepared by 5' RACE. Using the 5' RACE reads, TCRdb records one entry per CDR3 protein without DNA. The table gives under 9,500 distinct CDR3 sequences; the top ten clones make up approximately 1.1% of it. Sequencing was performed on naive CXCR3- CD8+ T cells from blood. Subset in this sample: CD45RO-CCR7+CD27+CD95- naive CD8+ T cells lacking CXCR3 (TNR3-). These receptors were taken from a human donor in good health. Some clones in this sample may be carry-over from other donors' samples.

This rearrangement joins TRBV24-1 to TRBJ2-1; no DNA is available, so the TRBD1 call from TCRdb remains unchecked. CDR3 length: 13 amino acids. Germline-derived CDR1 and CDR2 are KGHDR and SFDVKD. CDR3 residues: CATRTGNYNEQFF.

The chain recombines TRBV29-1 with TRBJ2-5; absent DNA, TCRdb's TRBD2 call cannot be checked. This CDR3 spans 15 amino acids. The V gene's germline CDR1 is SQVTM and CDR2 ANQGSEA. This CDR3 is CSVDTLVTLKQTQYF.

In terms of frequency, this clonotype is medium-sized. The genes are TRBV29-1 and TRBJ1-2. The CDR3 is 12 amino acids. The germline V gene encodes CDR1 SQVTM and CDR2 ANQGSEA. The CDR3 loop is CSVGRRDYGYTF.

This clonotype is called medium-sized (0.01 to 0.1%) based on its frequency. V gene TRBV5-4 combines with J gene TRBJ1-2. In germline, CDR1 is SGHNT, CDR2 YYREEE (reference sequence). The CDR3 sequence is 12 residues long. This CDR3 reads CASSLDFYGYTF.

Its frequency marks this clonotype as medium-sized. The gene calls are TRBV12-3 or TRBV12-4 and TRBJ2-1; with no DNA, the TCRdb D assignment of TRBD2 cannot be verified. The CDR3 sequence is 16 residues long. CDR3 sequence: CASSSFSGRSYNEQFF.

V is TRBV14 and J is TRBJ2-3; the D call from TCRdb, TRBD1, cannot be confirmed without DNA. The CDR3 spans 15 residues. CDR1 SGHDN and CDR2 FVKESK come from the germline V gene. Here the CDR3 reads CASSVDFGGKDTQYF.

According to its frequency, this clonotype is medium-sized (0.01 to 0.1%). The chain recombines TRBV4-1 with TRBJ2-7; TCRdb reports TRBD1, a call that lacks DNA to check it against. This CDR3 comprises 15 residues. Germline V gives CDR1 MGHRA, CDR2 YSYEKL. CDR3 in amino acids: CASSHSDRGSYEQYF.

V is TRBV29-1 and J is TRBJ2-2. CDR3 size: 13 residues. Germline CDR1 SQVTM, CDR2 ANQGSEA. CDR3: CSVEAGNTGELFF.

This clonotype is medium-sized by frequency. The chain joins TRBV29-1 to TRBJ2-3; TCRdb calls TRBD1, which cannot be checked without DNA. The CDR3 runs to 14 residues. The V gene's germline CDR1 is SQVTM and CDR2 ANQGSEA. CDR3 sequence: CSVEWTGHPDTQYF.

The chain uses TRBV7-9 and TRBJ2-3; TCRdb's D call, TRBD2, is unchecked because there is no DNA. CDR1 and CDR2 (germline): SEHNR, FQNEAQ (reference sequence). The CDR3 contains 18 residues. The CDR3 region is CASSSPAGRTYPTDTQYF. Using reference TRBV7-9 and TRBJ2-3 for the parts outside the CDR3, the full variable domain is DTGVSQNPRHKITKRGQNVTFRCDPISEHNRLYWYRQTLGQGPEFLTYFQNEAQLEKSRLLSDRFSAERPKGSFSTLEIQRTEQGDSAMYLCASSSPAGRTYPTDTQYFGPGTRLTVL.

This CDR3 reads CSVVEGTGELFF. V and J are TRBV29-1 and TRBJ2-2; the TCRdb call, TRBD1, lacks DNA for checking. This CDR3 contains 12 residues. The germline gives CDR1 SQVTM, CDR2 ANQGSEA.

The V gene is TRBV4-3, the J gene TRBJ2-1; TCRdb indicates TRBD1, and absent DNA this call remains unverified. Germline values: CDR1 LGHNA, CDR2 YSLEER. This CDR3 spans 17 amino acids. CDR3 sequence: CASSQLSLTVGGNEQFF.

This chain links TRBV20-1 with TRBJ2-3; TCRdb reports TRBD1, a call that lacks DNA to check it against. The CDR3 spans 14 residues. Germline-derived CDR1 and CDR2 are DFQATT and SNEGSKA (reference sequence). CDR3 loop: CSARRGTGTDTQYF.

CDR3 sequence: CSVEGQLTSGRAWLDEQFF. V gene TRBV29-1 combines with J gene TRBJ2-1; the TRBD2 assignment by TCRdb is unverifiable without DNA. Germline values: CDR1 SQVTM, CDR2 ANQGSEA. The CDR3 covers 19 residues.

This chain uses TRBV6-6 with TRBJ1-4; TCRdb lists TRBD1, though no DNA is available to test this call. This CDR3 is 13 amino acids long. Germline CDR1 MNHNY, CDR2 SVGAGI (reference sequence). Here the CDR3 reads CASSRGQGEKLFF.

This clonotype is identified as medium-sized from frequency. V usage is TRBV29-1 and J usage is TRBJ2-3. The CDR3 spans 13 residues. Per germline, CDR1 SQVTM and CDR2 ANQGSEA. The chain's CDR3 is CSVVSQGTDTQYF.

The gene calls are TRBV19 and TRBJ1-5; the D call from TCRdb, TRBD1, cannot be confirmed without DNA. The length of the CDR3 is 14 residues. Looked up from germline, CDR1 is LNHDA and CDR2 is SQIVND (reference sequence). The CDR3 sequence is CASRTGYGNQPQHF.

This clonotype is called medium-sized based on its frequency. The gene calls are TRBV20-1 and TRBJ2-1. Germline CDR1 reads DFQATT; CDR2 reads SNEGSKA (reference sequence). This CDR3 has 14 residues. CDR3 protein: CSAPSLAVYNEQFF.

The chain recombines TRBV19 with TRBJ2-2; as DNA is missing, the TRBD1 call by TCRdb cannot be tested. Germline loops: CDR1 LNHDA, CDR2 SQIVND (reference sequence). The CDR3 is 18 residues long. The CDR3: CASSILVRGPRGTGELFF. The whole variable domain, remainder taken from reference TRBV19 and TRBJ2-2, is DGGITQSPKYLFRKEGQNVTLSCEQNLNHDAMYWYRQDPGQGLRLIYYSQIVNDFQKGDIAEGYSVSREKKESFPLTVTSAQKNPTAFYLCASSILVRGPRGTGELFFGEGSRLTVL.

This clonotype shows up as medium-sized by frequency. The chain joins TRBV29-1 to TRBJ2-1; the TCRdb D gene call, TRBD2, has no DNA to confirm it. Per the germline V gene, CDR1 is SQVTM and CDR2 is ANQGSEA. The CDR3 runs to 13 residues. CDR3 sequence: CSVELAGYNEQFF.